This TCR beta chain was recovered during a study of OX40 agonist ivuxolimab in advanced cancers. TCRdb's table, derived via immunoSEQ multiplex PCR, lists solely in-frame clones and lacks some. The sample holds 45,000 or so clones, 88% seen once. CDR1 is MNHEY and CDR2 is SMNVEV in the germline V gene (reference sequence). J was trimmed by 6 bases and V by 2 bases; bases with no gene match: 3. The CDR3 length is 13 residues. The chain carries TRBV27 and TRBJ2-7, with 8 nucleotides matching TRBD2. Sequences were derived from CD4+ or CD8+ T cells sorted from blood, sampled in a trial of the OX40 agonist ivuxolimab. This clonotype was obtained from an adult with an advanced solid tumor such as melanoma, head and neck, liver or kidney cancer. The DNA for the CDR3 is TGTGCCAGCAGTTTAGTAGCGGGGACCGAGCAGTACTTC. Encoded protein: CASSLVAGTEQYF.